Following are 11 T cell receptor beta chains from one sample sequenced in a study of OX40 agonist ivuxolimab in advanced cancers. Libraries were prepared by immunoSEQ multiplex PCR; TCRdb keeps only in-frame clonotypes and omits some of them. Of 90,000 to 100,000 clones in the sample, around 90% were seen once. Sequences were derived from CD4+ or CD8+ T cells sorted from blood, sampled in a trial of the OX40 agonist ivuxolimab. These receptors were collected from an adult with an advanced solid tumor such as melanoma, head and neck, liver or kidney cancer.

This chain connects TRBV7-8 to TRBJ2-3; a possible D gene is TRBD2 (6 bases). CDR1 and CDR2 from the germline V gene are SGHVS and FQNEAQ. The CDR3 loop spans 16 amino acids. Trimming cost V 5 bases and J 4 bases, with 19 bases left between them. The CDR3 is CASSPRDLGAADTQYF. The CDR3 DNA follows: TGTGCCAGCAGCCCCCGGGACTTAGGGGCCGCAGATACGCAGTATTTT. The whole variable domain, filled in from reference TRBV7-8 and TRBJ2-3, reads GAGVSQSPRYKVAKRGQDVALRCDPISGHVSLFWYQQALGQGPEFLTYFQNEAQLDKSGLPSDRFFAERPEGSVSTLKIQRTQQEDSAVYLCASSPRDLGAADTQYFGPGTRLTVL.

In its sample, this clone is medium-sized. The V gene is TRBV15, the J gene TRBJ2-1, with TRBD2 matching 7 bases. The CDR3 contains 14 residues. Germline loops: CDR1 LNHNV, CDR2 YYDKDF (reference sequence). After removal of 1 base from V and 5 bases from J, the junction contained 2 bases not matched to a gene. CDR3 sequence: CATSRAGTNNEQFF. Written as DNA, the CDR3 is TGTGCCACCAGCAGAGCCGGGACTAACAATGAGCAGTTCTTC.

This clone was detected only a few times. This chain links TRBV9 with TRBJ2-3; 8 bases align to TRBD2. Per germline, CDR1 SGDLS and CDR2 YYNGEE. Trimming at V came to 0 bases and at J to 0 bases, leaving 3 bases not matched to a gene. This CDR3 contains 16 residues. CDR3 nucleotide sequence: TGTGCCAGCAGCGTAGAACTAGCGGCTAGCACAGATACGCAGTATTTT. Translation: CASSVELAASTDTQYF.

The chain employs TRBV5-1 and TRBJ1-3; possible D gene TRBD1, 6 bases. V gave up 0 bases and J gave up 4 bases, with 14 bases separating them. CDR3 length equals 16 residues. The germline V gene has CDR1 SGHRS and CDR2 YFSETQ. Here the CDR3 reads CASSLGAGAPGNTIYF. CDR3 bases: TGCGCCAGCAGCTTGGGGGCAGGGGCGCCGGGAAACACCATATATTTT.

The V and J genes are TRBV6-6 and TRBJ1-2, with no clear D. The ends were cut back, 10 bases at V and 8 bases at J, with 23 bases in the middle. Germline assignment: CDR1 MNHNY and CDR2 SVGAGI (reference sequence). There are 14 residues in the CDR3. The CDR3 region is CATSLGLAKGGYTF. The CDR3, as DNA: TGTGCCACTTCCCTTGGCCTCGCGAAGGGCGGCTACACCTTC.

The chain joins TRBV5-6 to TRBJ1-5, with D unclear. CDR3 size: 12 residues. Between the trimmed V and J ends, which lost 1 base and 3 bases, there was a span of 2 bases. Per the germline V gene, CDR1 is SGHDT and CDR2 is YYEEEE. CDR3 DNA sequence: TGTGCCAGCAGCTTGTTCAATCAGCCCCAGCATTTT. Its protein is CASSLFNQPQHF.

This chain's CDR3 is CASSFGTGGIGGANVLTF. In DNA, the CDR3 is TGCGCCAGCAGCTTCGGGACAGGGGGCATAGGAGGGGCCAACGTCCTGACTTTC. The chain has TRBV5-1 and TRBJ2-6, with 12 nucleotides matching TRBD1. Looked up from germline, CDR1 is SGHRS and CDR2 is YFSETQ. Germline trimming cut 2 bases from V and 4 bases from J; bases unmatched to any gene: 7. This CDR3 is 18 amino acids long.

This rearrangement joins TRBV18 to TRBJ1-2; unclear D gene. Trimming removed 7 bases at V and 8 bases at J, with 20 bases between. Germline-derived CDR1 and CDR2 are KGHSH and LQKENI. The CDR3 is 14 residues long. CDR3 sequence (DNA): TGTGCCAGCTTTGATCGGACCGCTCGTAACGGCTACACCTTC. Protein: CASFDRTARNGYTF.

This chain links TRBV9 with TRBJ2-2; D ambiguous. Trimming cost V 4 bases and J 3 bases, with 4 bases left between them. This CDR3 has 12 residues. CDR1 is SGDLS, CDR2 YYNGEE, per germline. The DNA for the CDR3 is TGTGCCAGCAGCCCCCACACCGGGGAGCTGTTTTTT. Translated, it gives CASSPHTGELFF.

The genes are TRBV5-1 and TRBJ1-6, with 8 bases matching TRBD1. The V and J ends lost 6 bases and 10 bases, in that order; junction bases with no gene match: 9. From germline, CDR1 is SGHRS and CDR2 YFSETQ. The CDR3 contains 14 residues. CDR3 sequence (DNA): TGCGCCAGCAAACCGGACAGGGAGGACTCACCCCTCCACTTT. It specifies CASKPDREDSPLHF.

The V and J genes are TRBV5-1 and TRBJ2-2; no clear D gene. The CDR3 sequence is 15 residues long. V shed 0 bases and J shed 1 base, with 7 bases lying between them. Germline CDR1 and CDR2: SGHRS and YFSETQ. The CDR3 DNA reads TGCGCCAGCAGCTTGGGTGGCGTGAACACCGGGGAGCTGTTTTTT. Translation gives CASSLGGVNTGELFF. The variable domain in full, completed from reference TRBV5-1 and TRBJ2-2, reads KAGVTQTPRYLIKTRGQQVTLSCSPISGHRSVSWYQQTPGQGLQFLFEYFSETQRNKGNFPGRFSGRQFSNSRSEMNVSTLELGDSALYLCASSLGGVNTGELFFGEGSRLTVL.